This record covers a single T cell receptor (beta chain). This record belongs to a study of shared clonotypes between healthy human individuals. Trimming took 8 bases from V and 2 from J, leaving 12 bases between them. CDR1 and CDR2 from the germline V gene are MNHEY and SVGAGI. The CDR3 totals 13 residues. Assay used: immunoSEQ multiplex PCR; TCRdb lists only in-frame clones, some missing. This table holds some 1.4 million clones, more than 95% found once. Material: naive CD4+ T cells sorted from blood. Subset given: CD45RA+ positively selected. The chain combines TRBV6-5 with TRBJ2-5; D is uncertain. This receptor was obtained from a man aged 25-45 years in good health. CDR3 protein: CASYASNQETQYF. The CDR3 nucleotides are TGTGCCAGCTATGCCAGCAATCAAGAGACCCAGTACTTC.